The 2 T cell receptor beta chains below all came from one sample that was sequenced in a study of blood T cells in healthy people across ages (dated by TCRdb to between 2014 and 2016). Receptor libraries were prepared by 5' RACE. TCRdb shows the sequencer as Illumina HiSeq 2500. The second PCR ran for roughly 7 to 11 cycles and used a J-beta primer mix along with a sample-barcoded 5' primer. Starting from the raw public reads, TCRdb applied fastp trimming at Q25, assembled clones with MiXCR and retained in-frame beta chains. Every entry covers one CDR3 protein and lists the most common genes and DNA from its rows. The sample records over 700,000 distinct CDR3 sequences, roughly 50% of which are singletons. The ten largest clones represent approximately 40% of the sample. The sequenced material came from blood. The source of these receptors is a man aged 80 or over in good health.

The table lists this clonotype with a few counts. V gene TRBV27 combines with J gene TRBJ2-1, with unresolved D. Between the trimmed V and J ends, which lost 5 bases and 7 bases, there was a span of 9 bases. The CDR3 consists of 12 residues. The germline CDR1 and CDR2 sequences are MNHEY and SMNVEV (reference sequence). In nucleotides, the CDR3 is TGTGCCAGCAGTCGACCTGGTAATGAGCAGTTCTTC. This sequence encodes CASSRPGNEQFF.

This rearrangement joins TRBV20-1 to TRBJ2-7, with 10 bases matching TRBD2. The ends lost 4 bases at V and 1 base at J; junction bases unmatched: 1. CDR1 DFQATT and CDR2 SNEGSKA come from the germline V gene (reference sequence). The CDR3 is 13 residues long. DNA for the CDR3: TGCAGTGCTACTAGCGGGAGTTCCTACGAGCAGTACTTC. This translates into CSATSGSSYEQYF.